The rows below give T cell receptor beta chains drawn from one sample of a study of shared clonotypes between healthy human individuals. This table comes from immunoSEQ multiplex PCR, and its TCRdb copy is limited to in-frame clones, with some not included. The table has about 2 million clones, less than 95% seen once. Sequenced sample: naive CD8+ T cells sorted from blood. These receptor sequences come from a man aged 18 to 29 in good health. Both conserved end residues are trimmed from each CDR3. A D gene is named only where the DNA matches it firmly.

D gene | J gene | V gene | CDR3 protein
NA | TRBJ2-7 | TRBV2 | ASSRTGTLDYEQY
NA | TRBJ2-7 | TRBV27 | ASSLTDSYEQY
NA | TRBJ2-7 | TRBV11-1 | ASSFGQGIDEQY
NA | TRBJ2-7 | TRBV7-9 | ASSLATGSFDEQY
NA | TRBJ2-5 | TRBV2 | ASSGRRGETQY
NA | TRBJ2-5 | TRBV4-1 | ASSHIGYGLETQY
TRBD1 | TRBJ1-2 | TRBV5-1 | ASSLGSLDRAPDYT
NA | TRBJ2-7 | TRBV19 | ASSSRGSAYEQY
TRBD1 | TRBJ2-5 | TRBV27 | ASSLIIPGTGHQETQY
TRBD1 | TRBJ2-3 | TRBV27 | ASRPGTGVDTQY
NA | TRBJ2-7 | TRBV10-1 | ASSPDMGNEQY
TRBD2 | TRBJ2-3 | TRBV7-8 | ASSSSESGGAPRTDTQY
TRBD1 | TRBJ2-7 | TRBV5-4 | ASSPKTSGTGSHEQY
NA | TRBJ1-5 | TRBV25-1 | ASSDGDSNQPQH
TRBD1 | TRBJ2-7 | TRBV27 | ASRQGPYEQY
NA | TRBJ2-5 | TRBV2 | ASIIGGEETQY
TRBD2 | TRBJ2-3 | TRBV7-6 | ASSLAAGSGADTQY
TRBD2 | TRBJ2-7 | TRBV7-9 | ASSPSSGGPSYEQY
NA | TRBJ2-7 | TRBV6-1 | ASSAGGETDYEQY
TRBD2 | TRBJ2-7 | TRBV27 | ASSLGPGLANEQY